One sample yielded the 16 T cell receptor beta chains listed below, sequenced in a study of blood T cell repertoires in COVID-19 (TCRdb year 2020). Receptors were amplified or captured by the immunoSEQ multiplex PCR assay. TCRdb's version of the immuneACCESS table is confined to in-frame rearrangements and falls short of the full clone set. An unresolved V gene accounts for under half of the shortfall where checked; the remainder is of unknown origin. For this sample the table gives under 450,000 clones, of which approximately 89% were detected only once. Clones ranked in the top ten supply approximately 1.5% of the sample. Material: peripheral blood. The receptors originated from a woman aged 40 to 50 with COVID-19, enrolled during active disease.

The chain carries TRBV9 and TRBJ2-1, with D tentatively TRBD1 (6 bases). CDR1 SGDLS and CDR2 YYNGEE come from the germline V gene. This CDR3 contains 13 residues. Trimming took 3 bases from V and 6 from J, leaving 10 bases between them. The CDR3 is CASSGTGINEQFF. Here the CDR3 DNA reads TGTGCCAGCAGCGGTACAGGGATCAATGAGCAGTTCTTC.

The rearrangement uses TRBV5-1 and TRBJ2-3; tentatively, D is TRBD2 (6 bases). The CDR3 is 15 amino acids. V lost 0 bases and J lost 3, with 11 bases in between. Looked up from germline, CDR1 is SGHRS and CDR2 is YFSETQ. For the CDR3, the DNA is TGCGCCAGCAGCTTGGGGTCGGCGGGGACAGATACGCAGTATTTT. Translating it yields CASSLGSAGTDTQYF.

This chain uses TRBV27 with TRBJ1-6; 7 nucleotides match TRBD1. The CDR3 extends over 14 amino acids. After removal of 3 bases from V and 10 bases from J, the junction contained 6 bases not matched to a gene. Germline V gene data show CDR1 as MNHEY and CDR2 as SMNVEV (reference sequence). The CDR3 here is CASSFDRVGSPLHF. CDR3 in DNA: TGTGCCAGCAGTTTCGACAGGGTCGGCTCACCCCTCCACTTT.

This clone showed up just once. CDR3 in DNA: TGTGCCAGGGGGGGTCCTGGGAACACCGGGGAGCTGTTTTTT. It translates to CARGGPGNTGELFF. This chain uses TRBV2 with TRBJ2-2; D perhaps matches TRBD2 (6 bases). This CDR3 spans 14 amino acids. Trimming left V 9 bases short and J 1 base short, with 12 bases between. CDR1 SNHLY and CDR2 FYNNEI come from the germline V gene.

This sequence joins TRBV7-2 and TRBJ2-7; D is ambiguous. The ends were cut back, 4 bases at V and 5 bases at J, with 6 bases in the middle. The CDR3 is 11 amino acids. CDR1 is SGHTA, CDR2 FQGNSA, per germline. The CDR3 DNA follows: TGTGCCAGCAGCTCCCAGGACGAGCAGTACTTC. Translated, it gives CASSSQDEQYF.

Only one count was recorded for this clone. The chain recombines TRBV3-1 (or the pseudogene TRBV3-2) with TRBJ1-1, with D maybe TRBD1 (5 bases). Germline V gene lookup returns CDR1 LGHDT and CDR2 YNNKEL (reference sequence). The V and J ends lost 0 bases and 6 bases respectively, with 11 bases between them. The CDR3 is made up of 14 amino acids. The CDR3 here is CASSQEPGAPEAFF. CDR3 DNA: TGTGCCAGCAGCCAAGAGCCTGGGGCCCCTGAAGCTTTCTTT.

The rearrangement uses TRBV27 and TRBJ1-6; 7 bases are shared with TRBD1. This CDR3 has 15 residues. Germline values: CDR1 MNHEY, CDR2 SMNVEV (reference sequence). Unmatched junction bases numbered 8, after V lost 5 bases and J lost 7 bases. The CDR3 sequence is CASSLDRAWNSPLHF. For the CDR3, the DNA is TGTGCCAGCAGTCTCGACAGGGCTTGGAATTCACCCCTCCACTTT.

The chain carries TRBV6-5 and TRBJ2-7; 7 positions match TRBD1. Germline V gives CDR1 MNHEY, CDR2 SVGAGI. The CDR3 covers 15 residues. After removal of 7 bases from V and 0 bases from J, the junction contained 9 bases not matched to a gene. Here the CDR3 reads CASKPGTAASYEQYF. In DNA, the CDR3 is TGTGCCAGCAAACCGGGGACAGCTGCCTCCTACGAGCAGTACTTC.

V is TRBV12-2 and J is TRBJ1-4. TRBV12-2 is a known pseudogene. This CDR3 is 15 amino acids long. The CDR3 spells CASRLARYDNEKLFF. The CDR3 DNA follows: TGTGCAAGTCGCTTAGCGAGGTACGATAATGAAAAACTGTTTTTT.

The DNA of the CDR3 is TGTGCCAGCAGCCGAGGGTCGTCGGAGACCCAGTACTTC. This encodes CASSRGSSETQYF. V gene TRBV7-9 combines with J gene TRBJ2-5; tentatively, D is TRBD2 (5 bases). The V gene lost 5 bases and the J gene lost 5 bases, with 12 bases spanning the gap. This CDR3 has 13 residues. CDR1 is SEHNR and CDR2 is FQNEAQ in the germline V gene (reference sequence).

This clone has ten or more counts. The chain employs TRBV4-2 and TRBJ1-1; D remains unclear. Germline loops: CDR1 LGHNA, CDR2 YNFKEQ. V shed 5 bases and J shed 1 base, with 11 bases lying between them. The CDR3 runs 14 residues. The CDR3 protein is CASSVRIGNTEAFF. CDR3 coding DNA: TGTGCCAGCAGCGTGAGGATTGGGAACACTGAAGCTTTCTTT.

The rearrangement uses TRBV28 and TRBJ2-7; weak D call: TRBD1 (5 bases). CDR1 MDHEN and CDR2 SYDVKM come from the germline V gene. The CDR3 sequence is 14 residues long. V dropped 2 bases and J dropped 5 bases, with 13 bases sitting between them. The CDR3 DNA sequence: TGTGCCAGCAGTTTAGTGCAGGGTCAGGACGAGCAGTACTTC. Its protein product is CASSLVQGQDEQYF.

The genes are TRBV7-6 and TRBJ1-1, with no clear D. Looked up from germline, CDR1 is SGHVS and CDR2 is FNYEAQ. The CDR3 sequence is 12 residues long. V lost 6 bases, J lost 0 bases, and 5 bases lay in between. In nucleotides, the CDR3 is TGTGCCAGCAGTGGAGTGAACACTGAAGCTTTCTTT. Translation gives CASSGVNTEAFF.

V usage is TRBV9 and J usage is TRBJ2-7, with 7 bases aligning to TRBD1. Germline V gene sequence: CDR1 SGDLS, CDR2 YYNGEE. V lost 3 bases to trimming and J lost 7 bases; unmatched junction nucleotides: 7. CDR3 size: 13 residues. CDR3 in amino acids: CASSARQGREQYF. The DNA for the CDR3 is TGTGCCAGCAGCGCCCGACAGGGAAGGGAGCAGTACTTC.

The chain links TRBV12-3 or TRBV12-4 to TRBJ2-5, with a tentative D call TRBD1 (6 bases). CDR3 length equals 13 residues. Trimming removed 6 bases at V and 2 bases at J, with 10 bases between. The CDR3 loop reads CASRGRGQETQYF. CDR3 DNA sequence: TGTGCCAGCAGGGGCAGGGGACAAGAGACCCAGTACTTC.

The gene calls are TRBV7-2 and TRBJ2-1; 9 bases fit TRBD2. Germline loops: CDR1 SGHTA, CDR2 FQGNSA. This CDR3 spans 16 amino acids. The ends lost 1 base at V and 3 bases at J; junction bases unmatched: 4. CDR3 DNA sequence: TGTGCCAGCAGCTTAGTTGCGCGGGGGGGCTACAATGAGCAGTTCTTC. Translation: CASSLVARGGYNEQFF.